A selection of T cell receptor beta chains follows, all from one sample in a study of blood T cells in healthy people across ages. TCRdb called the 5' RACE reads again in MiXCR, with one record for every CDR3 protein. Of under 2,000,000 distinct CDR3 sequences in the sample, about 50% are singletons; the top ten hold around 2.1%. Sequenced: blood. The receptors were gathered from a woman between 40 and 50 years old in good health. Each CDR3 is given without its conserved first and last residue. Clone size is not always given. Where it is, it says once, few, many or a class for expanded clones.

CDR3	size	V	J
ASRQRGEQY	NA	TRBV28	TRBJ2-5
ASSYTGTDYNEQF	NA	TRBV6-5	TRBJ2-1
ASSYQGLQYEQY	few	TRBV6-6	TRBJ2-7
SVVEGRRATNEKLF	few	TRBV29-1	TRBJ1-4
ASESVGYEQF	NA	TRBV10-3	TRBJ2-1
SASTMTRDPNEQF	few	TRBV20-1	TRBJ2-1
SAREAGGSGKNIQY	few	TRBV20-1	TRBJ2-4
ASSQYLLGETF	NA	TRBV4-3	TRBJ1-1
ASSPTGGHYGYT	NA	TRBV6-5	TRBJ1-2
ATSRDGFTGSEQY	NA	TRBV15	TRBJ2-7
ASSARPRDRYT	few	TRBV9	TRBJ1-2
ASSVGGGGYEQY	many	TRBV9	TRBJ2-7
ASSWGPTQY	NA	TRBV7-2	TRBJ2-3
SARDLPQVGLAYYEQY	NA	TRBV20-1	NA
SASGTSGGRGNEQY	NA	TRBV20-1	TRBJ2-7
ASSPNRDGYGYT	NA	TRBV4-2	TRBJ1-2